These 10 T cell receptor beta chains were sequenced from one sample in a study of T-cell reconstitution after alpha-beta-depleted transplantation in children (dated by TCRdb to the mid-2010s). Receptor libraries were prepared by PCR. The sequencer listed for this sample is Illumina HiSeq 2500. TCR libraries were prepared with molecular barcoding, using unique molecular identifiers to normalize TCRbeta repertoire quantification. TCRdb applied fastp at Q25 and MiXCR to the public reads, then kept only in-frame beta chains. Rows with one shared CDR3 protein collapse into an entry with the most common genes and DNA. The sample profile shows some 640,000 distinct CDR3 sequences; about 15% of them were found once. In total, the top ten clones hold about 1.1% of the sample. This specimen consisted of PBMCs from the stem cell graft donor, obtained from the stem cell graft. The receptors come from a human donor who donated a stem cell graft to a child with acute myeloid leukemia.

This clonotype was recorded at least ten times. The rearrangement links TRBV12-3 or TRBV12-4 to TRBJ2-3; no definite D call. V dropped 3 bases and J dropped 10 bases, with 8 bases sitting between them. The CDR3 has 11 residues. DNA for the CDR3: TGTGCCAGCAGTTTCCAGGAAGCGCAGTATTTT. Its translation is CASSFQEAQYF.

This chain connects TRBV7-3 to TRBJ1-1; maybe TRBD1 (5 bases). This CDR3 has 18 amino acids. Trimming cost V 1 base and J 4 bases, with 22 bases left between them. Per the germline V gene, CDR1 is SGHTA and CDR2 is FQGTGA. This CDR3 reads CASSLNSLGRQSFTEAFF. The CDR3 DNA reads as TGTGCCAGCAGCTTAAATTCCTTAGGTCGACAGTCCTTCACTGAAGCTTTCTTT.

The chain carries TRBV6-1 and TRBJ2-2; D possibly corresponds to TRBD1 (5 bases). Trimming took 6 bases from V and 4 from J, leaving 12 bases between them. Germline values: CDR1 MNHNS, CDR2 SASEGT. The CDR3 length is 14 residues. The CDR3 here is CASRLQGFTGELFF. The CDR3 nucleotides are TGTGCCAGCAGGCTTCAGGGTTTCACCGGGGAGCTGTTTTTT.

The chain is built from TRBV24-1 and TRBJ2-5; TRBD2 matches 11 bases. After removal of 5 bases from V and 3 bases from J, the junction contained 22 bases not matched to a gene. This CDR3 comprises 21 residues. Germline CDR1 is KGHDR and CDR2 is SFDVKD. CDR3 in DNA: TGTGCCACCAGTGCCTCCATCTTACTAGCGGGGGTTGCCCAAGGCGAAGAGACCCAGTACTTC. Encoded protein: CATSASILLAGVAQGEETQYF.

This clonotype was observed a few times. The chain employs TRBV5-4 and TRBJ1-2; weak D call: TRBD1 (5 bases). This CDR3 has 14 residues. V lost 3 bases to trimming and J lost 4 bases, with 13 bases between them. Per the germline V gene, CDR1 is SGHNT and CDR2 is YYREEE (reference sequence). The DNA for the CDR3 is TGTGCCAGCAGCTGGGGTGGGGACGGCTATGGCTACACCTTC. Its translation: CASSWGGDGYGYTF.

This clonotype was recorded many times. V gene TRBV15 combines with J gene TRBJ1-1; 7 nucleotides align to TRBD1. Germline V gene lookup returns CDR1 LNHNV and CDR2 YYDKDF (reference sequence). V gave up 0 bases and J gave up 4 bases; unmatched junction bases: 2. The CDR3 is made up of 14 amino acids. The CDR3 DNA reads TGTGCCACCAGCAGAGAACAGGGGAGCACTGAAGCTTTCTTT. This codes for CATSREQGSTEAFF.

This clonotype was seen a handful of times. V usage is TRBV11-2 and J usage is TRBJ2-7; no clear D gene. The germline CDR1 and CDR2 sequences are SGHAT and FQNNGV. V was cut by 0 bases and J by 3 bases, with 9 bases left in between. This CDR3 is built from 14 residues. The CDR3 reads CASSLDAAGYEQYF. Here the CDR3 DNA reads TGTGCCAGCAGCTTAGATGCGGCAGGCTACGAGCAGTACTTC. Complete variable domain (other parts from reference TRBV11-2 and TRBJ2-7): EAGVAQSPRYKIIEKRQSVAFWCNPISGHATLYWYQQILGQGPKLLIQFQNNGVVDDSQLPKDRFSAERLKGVDSTLKIQPAKLEDSAVYLCASSLDAAGYEQYFGPGTRLTVT.

In its sample, this clonotype was seen a few times. V and J are TRBV5-1 and TRBJ2-5; D is undetermined. This CDR3 spans 15 amino acids. The V end was cut by 0 bases, the J end by 1 base, with 10 bases between. CDR1 SGHRS and CDR2 YFSETQ come from the germline V gene. This CDR3 is CASSLAGGTQETQYF. In DNA, the CDR3 is TGCGCCAGCAGCTTGGCGGGCGGTACCCAAGAGACCCAGTACTTC.

The chain has TRBV7-9 and TRBJ2-3; weak D call: TRBD2 (6 bases). This CDR3 comprises 14 residues. Between the trimmed V and J ends, which lost 3 bases and 4 bases, there was a span of 11 bases. CDR1 and CDR2 (germline): SEHNR, FQNEAQ (reference sequence). CDR3 nucleotides: TGTGCCAGCAGCTTTTCTACTAGCCCAGATACGCAGTATTTT. Encoded protein: CASSFSTSPDTQYF.

The sample holds many counts of this clonotype. CDR3 region: CASSPATYNEQFF. The CDR3 DNA is TGCGCCAGCAGCCCTGCTACCTACAATGAGCAGTTCTTC. This rearrangement joins TRBV4-3 to TRBJ2-1; D remains unclear. Between the trimmed V and J ends, which lost 4 bases and 2 bases, there was a span of 6 bases. CDR1 LGHNA and CDR2 YSLEER come from the germline V gene. The CDR3 runs to 13 residues.